Listed below are T cell receptor beta chains from one sample, sequenced in a study of regulatory T cells in long-lasting Graves disease. In TCRdb, the multiplex PCR reads were re-called with MiXCR into one record per CDR3 protein. The repertoire holds about 340,000 distinct CDR3 sequences, with 15% to 20% as singletons. This specimen was peripheral blood mononuclear cells (PBMCs), taken when the disease was refractory, from a patient treated with antithyroid drugs. These receptor sequences come from a female donor with Graves disease. CDR3s include the opening cysteine and the closing phenylalanine or tryptophan. D genes are given only for firm matches. Clone sizes are given selectively: once, few, many, or a class where the clone is expanded.

D	V	size	J	CDR3	DNA
-	TRBV2	many	TRBJ1-4	CASKQGGTNEKLFF	TGTGCCAGCAAACAGGGCGGAACTAATGAAAAACTGTTTTTT
TRBD1	TRBV7-9	many	TRBJ1-1	CASSTRTGANTEAFF	TGTGCCAGCAGCACCCGAACAGGGGCGAACACTGAAGCTTTCTTT
TRBD2	TRBV12-3/TRBV12-4	-	TRBJ2-2	CASSLAGGPQTGELFF	TGTGCCAGCAGTTTAGCGGGAGGGCCGCAAACCGGGGAGCTGTTTTTT
-	TRBV7-3	many	TRBJ1-1	CASSLQVVGNTEAFF	TGTGCCAGCAGCTTACAGGTGGTTGGGAACACTGAAGCTTTCTTT
-	TRBV18	many	TRBJ1-5	CASSTARGGQQPQHF	TGTGCCAGCTCGACCGCCCGGGGAGGGCAACAGCCCCAGCATTTT
TRBD1	TRBV5-8	many	TRBJ1-2	CASSPGTGENYGYTF	TGTGCCAGCAGCCCGGGGACAGGGGAAAACTATGGCTACACCTTC
-	TRBV12-3/TRBV12-4	-	TRBJ1-5	CANSLGPNQPQHF	TGTGCCAACAGTTTAGGTCCCAATCAGCCCCAGCATTTT
-	TRBV7-8	few	TRBJ2-5	CASSYDSAQYF	TGTGCCAGCAGCTACGACTCGGCCCAGTACTTC
-	TRBV6-5	few	TRBJ1-5	CASSYLEVSNQPQHF	TGTGCCAGCAGTTATCTCGAGGTATCAAATCAGCCCCAGCATTTT
-	TRBV3-1	many	TRBJ1-5	CASSQGRGGKQPQHF	TGTGCCAGCAGCCAAGGGAGGGGTGGCAAGCAGCCCCAGCATTTT
TRBD1	TRBV10-3	few	TRBJ1-2	CAISEQGANYGYTF	TGTGCCATCAGTGAGCAGGGGGCTAACTATGGCTACACCTTC
TRBD2	TRBV20-1	-	TRBJ2-7	CSARGLAVSYEQYF	TGCAGTGCTAGAGGACTAGCGGTGTCCTACGAGCAGTACTTC
TRBD1	TRBV18	-	TRBJ2-7	CASSPGQGTPYEQYF	TGTGCCAGCTCACCGGGACAGGGGACCCCCTACGAGCAGTACTTC
-	TRBV3-1	many	TRBJ1-5	CASSQFSQGGQPQHF	TGTGCCAGCAGCCAATTCTCACAGGGCGGTCAGCCCCAGCATTTT
-	TRBV27	many	TRBJ1-2	CASSFNPGLAYGYTF	TGTGCCAGCAGTTTTAATCCAGGGCTGGCCTATGGCTACACCTTC
-	TRBV5-1	-	TRBJ2-6	CASSLWSSGANVLTF	TGCGCCAGCAGCTTATGGAGTTCCGGGGCCAACGTCCTGACTTTC
TRBD1	TRBV19	-	TRBJ2-7	CASSLGTGNTYEQYF	TGTGCCAGTAGTCTCGGGACAGGCAACACCTACGAGCAGTACTTC
-	TRBV6-9	-	TRBJ2-5	CASSYKGRETQYF	TGTGCCAGCAGTTACAAAGGGAGGGAGACCCAGTACTTC
-	TRBV20-1	many	TRBJ1-5	CSALRGNQPQHF	TGCAGTGCCCTCCGGGGAAATCAGCCCCAGCATTTT
TRBD1	TRBV20-1	many	TRBJ2-7	CSARETGSSYEQYF	TGCAGTGCTAGAGAGACAGGGAGCTCCTACGAGCAGTACTTC
-	TRBV4-1	-	TRBJ1-2	CASRDIGVSEDTF	TGCGCCAGCAGGGACATTGGCGTCTCTGAGGACACCTTC
-	TRBV7-9	-	TRBJ1-5	CASSLERQPQHF	TGTGCCAGCAGCTTAGAACGTCAGCCCCAGCATTTT
-	TRBV15	few	TRBJ1-4	CATSRGGGFSDYEKLFF	TGTGCCACCAGCAGAGGCGGGGGCTTTTCGGATTATGAAAAACTGTTTTTT
-	TRBV28	many	TRBJ2-5	CATRRVTETQYF	TGTGCCACCCGCAGGGTCACAGAGACCCAGTACTTC
-	TRBV7-9	many	TRBJ2-2	CASSVRDQIAGELFF	TGTGCCAGCAGCGTCCGGGACCAAATCGCCGGGGAGCTGTTTTTT
-	TRBV7-3	many	TRBJ1-2	CASSLTPRDGYTF	TGTGCCAGCAGCTTAACGCCCAGGGATGGCTACACCTTC
-	TRBV7-2	many	TRBJ2-5	CASSSGGRETQYF	TGTGCCAGCAGCTCCGGGGGGCGGGAGACCCAGTACTTC
-	TRBV7-8	many	TRBJ2-5	CASSTGTRLQETQYF	TGTGCCAGCAGCACCGGGACGAGACTCCAAGAGACCCAGTACTTC
TRBD2	TRBV28	few	TRBJ2-7	CASSLSAGAYEQYF	TGTGCCAGCAGTTTATCAGCGGGGGCCTACGAGCAGTACTTC
-	TRBV2	many	TRBJ2-4	CASTDYPKNIQYF	TGTGCCAGTACAGACTACCCCAAAAACATTCAGTACTTC
TRBD1	TRBV19	few	TRBJ1-5	CASSRGQGEGSSHQPQHF	TGTGCCAGTAGCCGAGGACAGGGGGAAGGATCTAGTCATCAGCCCCAGCATTTT
TRBD1	TRBV18	few	TRBJ2-7	CASSEGQADEQYF	TGTGCCAGCTCAGAGGGACAGGCGGACGAGCAGTACTTC
-	TRBV3-1	few	TRBJ1-5	CASSLGAGGPNQPQHF	TGTGCCAGCAGCCTGGGGGCCGGAGGTCCCAATCAGCCCCAGCATTTT
-	TRBV10-2	few	TRBJ1-3	CASKGQGPLTAGNTIYF	TGCGCCAGCAAGGGCCAGGGGCCCCTTACGGCTGGAAACACCATATATTTT
-	TRBV6-5	-	TRBJ1-5	CASSYSPGEESYNQPQHF	TGTGCCAGCAGTTACTCCCCCGGGGAGGAAAGTTACAATCAGCCCCAGCATTTT
TRBD2	TRBV7-6	many	TRBJ2-5	CASSFTSRGGETQYF	TGTGCCAGCAGTTTTACTAGCCGGGGAGGGGAGACCCAGTACTTC
TRBD1	TRBV30	once	TRBJ2-3	CAWSGGTGARDTQYF	TGTGCCTGGAGCGGAGGGACAGGAGCGCGAGATACGCAGTATTTT
TRBD2	TRBV6-2/TRBV6-3	-	TRBJ2-3	CASSEGGRAPGTQYF	TGTGCCAGCAGTGAAGGAGGGAGGGCCCCTGGGACGCAGTATTTT
-	TRBV9	-	TRBJ1-1	CASSVARETEAFF	TGTGCCAGCAGCGTAGCGAGGGAAACTGAAGCTTTCTTT
-	TRBV11-2	many	TRBJ1-1	CASSFRVDTEAFF	TGTGCCAGCAGCTTCAGGGTGGACACTGAAGCTTTCTTT
-	TRBV29-1	many	TRBJ2-2	CSVEDRRESTGELFF	TGCAGCGTTGAAGATCGGAGGGAGAGCACCGGGGAGCTGTTTTTT
-	TRBV2	few	TRBJ2-3	CASSEEADTQYF	TGTGCCAGCAGTGAGGAAGCAGATACGCAGTATTTT
TRBD1	TRBV7-2	many	TRBJ1-2	CASSPGRGQGYGYTF	TGTGCCAGCAGCCCTGGCAGGGGGCAGGGCTATGGCTACACCTTC
TRBD1	TRBV10-3	few	TRBJ1-1	CAIRDRGSNTEAFF	TGTGCCATCCGGGACAGGGGTAGTAACACTGAAGCTTTCTTT
TRBD2	TRBV6-1	-	TRBJ2-1	CASSLAGVYNEQFF	TGTGCCAGCAGTCTAGCGGGGGTATACAATGAGCAGTTCTTC
-	TRBV5-1	many	TRBJ1-4	CASSQSWGNEKLFF	TGCGCCAGCAGCCAATCTTGGGGGAATGAAAAACTGTTTTTT
-	TRBV30	-	TRBJ1-5	CAWSVPPMGQPQHF	TGTGCCTGGAGTGTACCTCCAATGGGTCAGCCCCAGCATTTT
TRBD2	TRBV20-1	-	TRBJ2-1	CSAPGLAYEQFF	TGCAGTGCACCGGGACTAGCCTATGAGCAGTTCTTC
-	TRBV12-3/TRBV12-4	few	TRBJ2-1	CASSYRGISNEQFF	TGTGCCAGCAGCTACCGAGGGATTTCCAATGAGCAGTTCTTC
-	TRBV7-2	many	TRBJ1-5	CASSYRGWGYSNQPQHF	TGTGCCAGCAGTTACCGCGGATGGGGGTATAGCAATCAGCCCCAGCATTTT
-	TRBV5-5	few	TRBJ2-7	CASSLAEGGGYEQYF	TGTGCCAGCAGCTTGGCCGAAGGGGGTGGGTACGAGCAGTACTTC
-	TRBV5-1	once	TRBJ2-3	CASSGGTTSGRDTQYF	TGCGCCAGCAGCGGGGGGACGACCAGCGGTCGAGATACGCAGTATTTT
-	TRBV28	-	TRBJ2-7	CASSSPPPGSEQYF	TGTGCCAGCAGTTCACCCCCCCCAGGGAGCGAGCAGTACTTC